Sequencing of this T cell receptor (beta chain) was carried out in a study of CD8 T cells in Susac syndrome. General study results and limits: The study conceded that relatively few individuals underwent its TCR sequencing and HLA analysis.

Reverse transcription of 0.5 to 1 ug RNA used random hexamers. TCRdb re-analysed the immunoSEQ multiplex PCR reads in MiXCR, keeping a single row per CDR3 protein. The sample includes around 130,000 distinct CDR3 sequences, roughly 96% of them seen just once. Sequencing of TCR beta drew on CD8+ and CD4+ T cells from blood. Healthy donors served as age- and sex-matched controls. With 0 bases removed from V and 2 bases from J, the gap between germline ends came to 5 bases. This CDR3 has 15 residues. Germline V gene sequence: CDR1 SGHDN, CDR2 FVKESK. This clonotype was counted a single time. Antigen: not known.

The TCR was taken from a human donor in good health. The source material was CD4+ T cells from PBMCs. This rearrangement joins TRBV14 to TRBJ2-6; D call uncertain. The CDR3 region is CASSQDGTGANVLTF. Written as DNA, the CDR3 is TGTGCCAGCAGCCAAGATGGGACTGGGGCCAACGTCCTGACTTTC.